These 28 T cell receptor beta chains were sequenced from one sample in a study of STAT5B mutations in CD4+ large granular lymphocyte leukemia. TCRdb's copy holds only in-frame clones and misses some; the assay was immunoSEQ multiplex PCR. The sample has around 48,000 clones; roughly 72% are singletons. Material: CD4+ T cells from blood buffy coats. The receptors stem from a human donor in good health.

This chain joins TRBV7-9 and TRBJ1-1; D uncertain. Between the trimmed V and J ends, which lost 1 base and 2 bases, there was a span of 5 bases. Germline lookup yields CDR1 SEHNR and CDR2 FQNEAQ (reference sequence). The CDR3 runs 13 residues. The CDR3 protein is CASSLVTNTEAFF. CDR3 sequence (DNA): TGTGCCAGCAGCTTAGTGACAAACACTGAAGCTTTCTTT. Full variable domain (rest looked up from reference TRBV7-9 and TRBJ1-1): DTGVSQNPRHKITKRGQNVTFRCDPISEHNRLYWYRQTLGQGPEFLTYFQNEAQLEKSRLLSDRFSAERPKGSFSTLEIQRTEQGDSAMYLCASSLVTNTEAFFGQGTRLTVV.

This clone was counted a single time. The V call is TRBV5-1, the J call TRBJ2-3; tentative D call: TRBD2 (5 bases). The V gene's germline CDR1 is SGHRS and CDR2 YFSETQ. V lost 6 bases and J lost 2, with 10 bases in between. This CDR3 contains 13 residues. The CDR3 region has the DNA TGCGCCAGCACTGCGGGTTCCACAGATACGCAGTATTTT. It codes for CASTAGSTDTQYF. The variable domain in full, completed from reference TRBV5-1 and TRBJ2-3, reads KAGVTQTPRYLIKTRGQQVTLSCSPISGHRSVSWYQQTPGQGLQFLFEYFSETQRNKGNFPGRFSGRQFSNSRSEMNVSTLELGDSALYLCASTAGSTDTQYFGPGTRLTVL.

This chain's CDR3 is CASSPPLGRNSYNEQFF. CDR3 coding DNA: TGTGCCAGCTCACCACCGTTGGGAAGGAACTCCTACAATGAGCAGTTCTTC. This chain joins TRBV18 and TRBJ2-1; D remains unclear. Trimming pared 0 bases from V and 0 bases from J, leaving 12 bases between. Germline loops: CDR1 KGHSH, CDR2 LQKENI. This CDR3 region has 17 residues. Based on the CDR3 plus reference TRBV18 and TRBJ2-1, the full variable domain is NAGVMQNPRHLVRRRGQEARLRCSPMKGHSHVYWYRQLPEEGLKFMVYLQKENIIDESGMPKERFSAEFPKEGPSILRIQQVVRGDSAAYFCASSPPLGRNSYNEQFFGPGTRLTVL.

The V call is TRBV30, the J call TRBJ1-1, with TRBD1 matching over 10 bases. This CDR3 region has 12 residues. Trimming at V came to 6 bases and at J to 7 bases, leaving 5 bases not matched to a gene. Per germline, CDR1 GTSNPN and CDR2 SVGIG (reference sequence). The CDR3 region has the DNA TGTGCCTGCAAGACAGGGGGCGATGAAGCTTTCTTT. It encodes CACKTGGDEAFF. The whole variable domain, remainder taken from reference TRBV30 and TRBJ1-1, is SQTIHQWPATLVQPVGSPLSLECTVEGTSNPNLYWYRQAAGRGLQLLFYSVGIGQISSEVPQNLSASRPQDRQFILSSKKLLLSDSGFYLCACKTGGDEAFFGQGTRLTVV.

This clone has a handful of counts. The CDR3 reads CASSFRQGSNQPQHF. As DNA, the CDR3 is TGTGCCAGCAGCTTTAGACAGGGGAGCAATCAGCCCCAGCATTTT. This chain uses TRBV7-2 with TRBJ1-5; 8 bases align to TRBD1. This CDR3 comprises 15 residues. Germline CDR1 is SGHTA and CDR2 is FQGNSA. The trim removed 3 bases at V and 1 base at J, leaving 2 bases unmatched.

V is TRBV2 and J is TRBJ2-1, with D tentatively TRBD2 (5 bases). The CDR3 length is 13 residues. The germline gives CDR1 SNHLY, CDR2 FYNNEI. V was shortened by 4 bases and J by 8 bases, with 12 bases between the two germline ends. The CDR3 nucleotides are TGTGCCAGCAGTGTCCGAGGGTACGATGAGCAGTTCTTC. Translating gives CASSVRGYDEQFF. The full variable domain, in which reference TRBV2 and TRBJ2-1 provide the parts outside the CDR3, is EPEVTQTPSHQVTQMGQEVILRCVPISNHLYFYWYRQILGQKVEFLVSFYNNEISEKSEIFDDQFSVERPDGSNFTLKIRSTKLEDSAMYFCASSVRGYDEQFFGPGTRLTVL.

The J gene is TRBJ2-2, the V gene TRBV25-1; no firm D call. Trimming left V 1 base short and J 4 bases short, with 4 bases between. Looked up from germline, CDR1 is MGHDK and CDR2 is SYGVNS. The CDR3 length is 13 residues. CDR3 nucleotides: TGTGCCAGCAGTGAATGGGGCACCGGGGAGCTGTTTTTT. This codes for CASSEWGTGELFF.

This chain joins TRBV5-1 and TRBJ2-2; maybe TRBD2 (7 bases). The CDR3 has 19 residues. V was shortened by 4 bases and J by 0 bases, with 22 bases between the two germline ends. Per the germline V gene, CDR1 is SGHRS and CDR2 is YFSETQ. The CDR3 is CASSKLRGRGAANTGELFF. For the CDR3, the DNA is TGCGCCAGCAGCAAATTACGGGGACGGGGGGCCGCGAACACCGGGGAGCTGTTTTTT.

The CDR3 loop is CASSIDGGGAKFF. The DNA for the CDR3 is TGTGCCAGTAGTATAGATGGCGGGGGGGCCAAGTTCTTC. J is TRBJ2-1 and V is TRBV19; 9 nucleotides line up with TRBD2. The CDR3 has 13 amino acids. V gave up 0 bases and J gave up 14 bases; unmatched junction bases: 5. Germline assignment: CDR1 LNHDA and CDR2 SQIVND (reference sequence).

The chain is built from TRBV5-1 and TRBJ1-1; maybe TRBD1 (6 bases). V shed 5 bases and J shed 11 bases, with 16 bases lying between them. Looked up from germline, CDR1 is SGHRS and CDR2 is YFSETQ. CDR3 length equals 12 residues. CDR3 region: CASRDTGRAAFF. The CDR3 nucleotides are TGCGCCAGCAGGGATACAGGGCGGGCGGCTTTCTTT.

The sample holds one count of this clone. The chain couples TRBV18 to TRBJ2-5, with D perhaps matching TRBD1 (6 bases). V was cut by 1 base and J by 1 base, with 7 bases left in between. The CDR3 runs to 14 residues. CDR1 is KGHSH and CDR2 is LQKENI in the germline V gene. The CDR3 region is CASSPQQGQETQYF. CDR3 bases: TGTGCCAGCTCACCACAACAGGGCCAAGAGACCCAGTACTTC. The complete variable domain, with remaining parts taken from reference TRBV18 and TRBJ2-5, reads NAGVMQNPRHLVRRRGQEARLRCSPMKGHSHVYWYRQLPEEGLKFMVYLQKENIIDESGMPKERFSAEFPKEGPSILRIQQVVRGDSAAYFCASSPQQGQETQYFGPGTRLLVL.

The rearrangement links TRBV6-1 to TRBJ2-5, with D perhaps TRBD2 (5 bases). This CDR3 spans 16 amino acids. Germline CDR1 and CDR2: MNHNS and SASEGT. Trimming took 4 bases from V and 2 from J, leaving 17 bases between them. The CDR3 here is CASSVGMDPQQETQYF. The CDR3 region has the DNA TGTGCCAGCAGTGTCGGGATGGACCCACAACAAGAGACCCAGTACTTC.

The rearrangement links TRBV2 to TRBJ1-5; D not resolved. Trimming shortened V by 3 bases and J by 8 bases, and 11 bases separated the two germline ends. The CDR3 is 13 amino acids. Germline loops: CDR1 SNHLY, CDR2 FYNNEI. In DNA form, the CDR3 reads TGTGCCAGCAGTGAGGTTCCACGGGAGCCCCAGCATTTT. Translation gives CASSEVPREPQHF.

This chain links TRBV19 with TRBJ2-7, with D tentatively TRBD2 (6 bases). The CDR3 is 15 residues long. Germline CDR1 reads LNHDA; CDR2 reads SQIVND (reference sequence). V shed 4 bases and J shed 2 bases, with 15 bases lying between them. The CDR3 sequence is CASSRGGPGTYEQYF. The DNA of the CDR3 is TGTGCCAGTAGTAGGGGAGGCCCCGGGACCTACGAGCAGTACTTC.

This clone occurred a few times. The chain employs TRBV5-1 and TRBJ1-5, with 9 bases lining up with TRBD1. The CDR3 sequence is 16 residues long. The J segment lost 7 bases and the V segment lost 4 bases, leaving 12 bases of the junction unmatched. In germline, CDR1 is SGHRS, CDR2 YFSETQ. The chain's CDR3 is CASSEAGTGSGQPQHF. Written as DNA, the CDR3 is TGCGCCAGCAGCGAAGCCGGGACAGGGAGCGGGCAGCCCCAGCATTTT.

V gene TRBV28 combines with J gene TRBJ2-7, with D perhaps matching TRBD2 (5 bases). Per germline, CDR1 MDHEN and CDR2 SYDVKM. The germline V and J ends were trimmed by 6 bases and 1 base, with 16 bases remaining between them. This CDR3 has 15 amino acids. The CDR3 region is CASSSIGILSYEQYV. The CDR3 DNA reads TGTGCCAGCAGCTCGATCGGGATCCTGTCCTACGAGCAGTACGTC.

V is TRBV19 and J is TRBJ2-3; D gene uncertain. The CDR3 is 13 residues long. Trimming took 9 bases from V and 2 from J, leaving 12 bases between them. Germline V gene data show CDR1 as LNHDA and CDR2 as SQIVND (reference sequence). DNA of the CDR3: TGTGCCAGAAAGTCCTCTATCACAGATACGCAGTATTTT. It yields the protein CARKSSITDTQYF.

CDR3 nucleotide sequence: TGTGCCAGCAGCTTAGTTCAAGGTCAAGCTTTCTTT. Protein: CASSLVQGQAFF. This chain uses TRBV11-2 with TRBJ1-1, with unresolved D. This CDR3 is 12 amino acids long. The V and J ends lost 1 base and 9 bases respectively, with 9 bases between them. Germline CDR1 reads SGHAT; CDR2 reads FQNNGV.

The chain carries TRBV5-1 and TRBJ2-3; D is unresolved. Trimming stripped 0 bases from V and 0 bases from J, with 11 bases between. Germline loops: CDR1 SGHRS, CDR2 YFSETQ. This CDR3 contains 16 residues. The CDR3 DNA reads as TGCGCCAGCAGCTTGGCGGTGACAAGTAGCACAGATACGCAGTATTTT. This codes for CASSLAVTSSTDTQYF.

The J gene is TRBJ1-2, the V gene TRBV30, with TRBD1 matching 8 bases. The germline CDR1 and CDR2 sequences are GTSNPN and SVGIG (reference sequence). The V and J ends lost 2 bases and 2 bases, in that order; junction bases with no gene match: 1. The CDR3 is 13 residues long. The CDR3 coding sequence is TGTGCCTGGAGTCGACAGGGGAACTATGGCTACACCTTC. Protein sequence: CAWSRQGNYGYTF.

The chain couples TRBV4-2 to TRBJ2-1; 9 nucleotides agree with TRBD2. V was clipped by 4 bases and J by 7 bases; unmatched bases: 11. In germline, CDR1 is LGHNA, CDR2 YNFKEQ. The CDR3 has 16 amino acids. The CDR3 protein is CASSRSGGGGLNEQFF. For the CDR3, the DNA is TGTGCCAGCAGCCGTTCCGGCGGGGGGGGGTTGAATGAGCAGTTCTTC.

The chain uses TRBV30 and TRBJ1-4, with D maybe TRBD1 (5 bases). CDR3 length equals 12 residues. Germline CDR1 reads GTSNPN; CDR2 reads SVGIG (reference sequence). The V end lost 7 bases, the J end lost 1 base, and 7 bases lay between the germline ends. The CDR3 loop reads CAFGGTNEKLFF. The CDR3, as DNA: TGTGCCTTTGGGGGAACTAATGAAAAACTGTTTTTT.

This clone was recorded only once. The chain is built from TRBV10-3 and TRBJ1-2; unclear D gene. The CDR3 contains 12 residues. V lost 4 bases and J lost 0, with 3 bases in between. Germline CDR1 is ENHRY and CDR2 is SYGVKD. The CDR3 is CAISAANYGYTF. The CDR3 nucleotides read TGTGCCATCAGTGCAGCTAACTATGGCTACACCTTC.

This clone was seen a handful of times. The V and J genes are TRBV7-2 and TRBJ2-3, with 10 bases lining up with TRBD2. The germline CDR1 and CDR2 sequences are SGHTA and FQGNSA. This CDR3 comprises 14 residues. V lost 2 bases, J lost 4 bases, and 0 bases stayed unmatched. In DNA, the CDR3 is TGTGCCAGCAGCTTAAGCGGGGGGGCAGATACGCAGTATTTT. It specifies CASSLSGGADTQYF.

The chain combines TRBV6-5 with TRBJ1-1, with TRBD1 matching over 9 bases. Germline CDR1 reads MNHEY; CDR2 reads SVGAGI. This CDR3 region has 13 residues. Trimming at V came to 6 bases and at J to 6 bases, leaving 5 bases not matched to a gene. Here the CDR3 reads CASRGTGFAEAFF. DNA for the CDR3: TGTGCCAGCAGGGGGACAGGGTTTGCTGAAGCTTTCTTT.

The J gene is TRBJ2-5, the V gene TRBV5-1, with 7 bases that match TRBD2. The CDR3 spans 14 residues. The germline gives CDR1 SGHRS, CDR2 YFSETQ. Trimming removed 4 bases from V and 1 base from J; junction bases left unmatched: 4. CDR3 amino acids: CASSTGTTQETQYF. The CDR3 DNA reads TGCGCCAGCAGCACGGGGACTACCCAAGAGACCCAGTACTTC.

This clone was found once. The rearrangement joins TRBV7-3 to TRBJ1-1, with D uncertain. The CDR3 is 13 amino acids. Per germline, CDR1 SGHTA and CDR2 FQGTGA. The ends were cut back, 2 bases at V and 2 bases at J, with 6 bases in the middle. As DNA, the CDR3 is TGTGCCAGCAGCTTATGGGAAAACACTGAAGCTTTCTTT. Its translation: CASSLWENTEAFF.

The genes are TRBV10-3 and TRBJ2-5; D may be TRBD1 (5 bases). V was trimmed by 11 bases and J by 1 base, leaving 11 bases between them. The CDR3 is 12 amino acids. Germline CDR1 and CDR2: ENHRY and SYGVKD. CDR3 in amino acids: CAAGQTQETQYF. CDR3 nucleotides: TGTGCCGCAGGGCAAACCCAAGAGACCCAGTACTTC.